One T cell receptor (beta chain) is described in this entry. TCRdb keeps only in-frame clones here, not all; method: immunoSEQ multiplex PCR. The sample records more than 200,000 clones, approximately 80% being singletons. This record belongs to a study of blood T cell repertoires in COVID-19. At the level of the study: Collection of acute and convalescent COVID-19 samples took place in the United States, Italy and Spain.

Germline V lookup: CDR1 MDHEN, CDR2 SYDVKM. The CDR3 length is 14 residues. After removal of 6 bases from V and 7 bases from J, the junction contained 8 bases not matched to a gene. Input material: peripheral blood. The chain uses TRBV28 and TRBJ1-4; TRBD1 aligns across 7 bases. This receptor was identified in an elderly woman with COVID-19, enrolled during active disease. Here the CDR3 reads CASRPGGSGEKLFF. The CDR3 nucleotides are TGTGCCAGCAGGCCAGGGGGTTCGGGTGAAAAACTGTTTTTT.